This T cell receptor (beta chain) derives from a study of cytotoxic CD8 clonotypes in ibrutinib-treated CLL. CDR1 is LNHDA, CDR2 SQIVND, per germline (reference sequence). The CDR3 covers 15 residues. V shed 5 bases and J 5 bases; nucleotides not matched to a gene: 10. TCRdb's table, derived via immunoSEQ multiplex PCR, lists solely in-frame clones and lacks some. Among 150,000 to 200,000 clones listed, more than 75% were seen once. This sequence was found in a human donor with chronic lymphocytic leukemia. The genes are TRBV19 and TRBJ2-5, with 8 nucleotides matching TRBD1. The sequences come from PBMCs, collected after 12 months of ibrutinib treatment. CDR3 amino acids: CASSPRTGWRETQYF. CDR3 in DNA: TGTGCCAGTAGTCCCCGGACAGGGTGGAGGGAGACCCAGTACTTC.